This entry is about one TCR beta chain. This entry comes from a study of blood T cell repertoires in COVID-19. Overall study context: Samples taken during acute and convalescent COVID-19 were collected in the United States, Italy and Spain.

The ends lost 1 base at V and 4 bases at J; junction bases unmatched: 4. From germline, CDR1 is MNHNS and CDR2 SASEGT. CDR3 length equals 16 residues. Generated by immunoSEQ multiplex PCR, the TCRdb table keeps only in-frame clones and is missing some. This table has tens of thousands of clones, 70% to 90% appearing once. The specimen was peripheral blood. The sequence was obtained from a human donor in a cohort sampled during active COVID-19. The V call is TRBV6-1, the J call TRBJ1-5; 10 nucleotides line up with TRBD1. The CDR3 nucleotides are TGTGCCAGCAGTGAAGGGACAGGGGGTTTAAATCAGCCCCAGCATTTT. It translates to CASSEGTGGLNQPQHF.